These T cell receptor beta chains were read from a single sample in a study of regulatory T cells in long-lasting Graves disease. One entry per CDR3 protein results from TCRdb running MiXCR on the multiplex PCR reads. This repertoire shows a few hundred thousand distinct CDR3 sequences, around 21% found once; its top ten account for approximately 15%. Sequencing was performed on peripheral blood mononuclear cells (PBMCs), taken at new diagnosis, from a patient treated with antithyroid drugs. The receptors derive from a female donor with Graves disease. CDR3s leave out the opening cysteine and the closing phenylalanine or tryptophan. The size field is filled for only some rows; it gives once, few, many or a size class.

TRBJ1-1 | - | TRBV11-1 | ASSLANSANTEAF
TRBJ1-2 | many | TRBV12-3/TRBV12-4 | ASSPEDRVYGYT
TRBJ2-3 | - | TRBV4-1 | ASSQGTLSTDTQY
TRBJ1-1 | many | TRBV12-3/TRBV12-4 | ASTLQGIGTEAF
TRBJ2-7 | once | TRBV6-1 | ASSLNRGTGNNCEQY
TRBJ2-1 | many | TRBV20-1 | SAHGNGLSYNEQF
TRBJ2-5 | many | TRBV7-2 | ASSPRVAGLVKKETQY
TRBJ2-5 | many | TRBV9 | ASSVASGEETQY
TRBJ1-5 | - | TRBV7-9 | ASRISENQPQH
TRBJ1-1 | few | TRBV3-1 | ASAAGRTEAF
TRBJ2-2 | many | TRBV5-5 | ASSLRGFNTGELF
TRBJ2-5 | many | TRBV6-1 | ASSTGTSGAQSRETQY
TRBJ1-1 | many | TRBV7-2 | ASSFFGEAF
TRBJ1-1 | - | TRBV19 | ASSRLPNTEAF
TRBJ2-5 | many | TRBV7-2 | ASSLEGAETQY
TRBJ2-1 | few | TRBV6-5 | ASSYSSRVVNEQF
TRBJ2-7 | many | TRBV11-2 | ASSHMGGGEQY
TRBJ1-1 | many | TRBV28 | ASGWGPNTEAF
TRBJ2-7 | many | TRBV6-9 | ASSYILAGDYEQY
TRBJ1-2 | many | TRBV27 | ASSVTGGPTGGYT
TRBJ1-5 | once | TRBV4-3 | ASSQDRGQVNQPQH
TRBJ2-7 | many | TRBV4-2 | ASSQGTADYEQY
TRBJ2-3 | many | TRBV4-3 | ASSRGLAGSTDTQY
TRBJ2-3 | many | TRBV20-1 | SRLWDLTDTQY
TRBJ2-1 | few | TRBV5-5 | ASSWGTSGRAGIYNEQF
TRBJ2-1 | many | TRBV6-1 | ASSVGESGGRLSYNEQF
TRBJ2-1 | many | TRBV6-5 | ASSYGGRYNEQF
TRBJ1-3 | - | TRBV7-9 | ASSLGQGFDTIY
TRBJ2-1 | many | TRBV29-1 | SVGQGVSSYNEQF
TRBJ2-3 | many | TRBV15 | ATSRDRQGGPDTQY